Below, one T cell receptor beta chain is given with its context. Its antigen is undetermined. The sample comes from a study of cytomegalovirus exposure and HLA in healthy donors. Germline CDR1 is SGHAT and CDR2 is FQNNGV. The CDR3 has 19 amino acids. V was clipped by 4 bases and J by 6 bases; unmatched bases: 18. Profiling relied on immunoSEQ multiplex PCR, and the TCRdb table lists in-frame clones only, not all of them. Of nearly 80,000 clones listed, approximately 94% are singletons. Regarding the study as a whole: In vitro checks showed that a few CMV-associated chains really do target CMV antigens. 150 to 200 TCR beta chains were listed as cytomegalovirus-associated.

This clonotype was obtained from a woman younger than 45 in good health and CMV-seronegative. The V call is TRBV11-2, the J call TRBJ2-7; the match to TRBD2 covers 13 bases. Sequencing input: PBMCs. This CDR3 is CASSSGGRTSGRGVGEQYF. For the CDR3, the DNA is TGTGCCAGCAGCTCGGGCGGGAGGACTAGCGGGAGAGGGGTCGGCGAGCAGTACTTC.